This TCR beta chain comes out of a study of cytomegalovirus exposure and HLA in healthy donors. The CDR3 length is 10 residues. Trimming pared 8 bases from V and 7 bases from J, leaving 8 bases between. Germline V gene data show CDR1 as LNHDA and CDR2 as SQIVND (reference sequence). Whole-study findings and limits: A later analysis by the authors found several of the most significant clusters apparently linked to common viral pathogens. A later look showed TCR association rates differing by HLA locus, highest for DRB1 and lowest for HLA-C. TCR beta V segments were, for the most part, productive about 87% or about 30% of the time in an earlier analysis.

With respect to this clone: The antigen remains undetermined.

The PCR was carried out with 60 Vbeta primers and 13 Jbeta primers. The method was immunoSEQ multiplex PCR; TCRdb's version includes in-frame clones alone and lacks a portion of them. Altogether some 200,000 clones are present, roughly 80% being singletons, with the ten largest covering around 4%. What was sequenced was PBMCs. J is TRBJ1-1 and V is TRBV19, with D possibly matching TRBD1 (5 bases). This clonotype was sampled from a man aged 45-60 years in good health and CMV-seronegative. The CDR3 DNA is TGTGCCAGTCAGGGCGGTGAAGCTTTCTTT. Residues: CASQGGEAFF.